A single sample gave rise to the 14 T cell receptor beta chains below, sequenced in a study of T cell responses to AZD1222 COVID-19 vaccine. This table comes from immunoSEQ multiplex PCR, and its TCRdb copy is limited to in-frame clones, with some not included. This table holds 150,000 to 200,000 clones, over 70% found once. Sequences were derived from peripheral blood, sampled on day 0 of MenACWY control vaccination. The receptors shown here come from an adult in good health.

Here the CDR3 DNA reads TGTGCCAGCAGCTTCGGGCCGGAGACCCAGTACTTC. Translation gives CASSFGPETQYF. The V and J genes are TRBV5-4 and TRBJ2-5; D unclear. The germline V and J ends were trimmed by 2 bases and 5 bases, with 7 bases remaining between them. Germline assignment: CDR1 SGHNT and CDR2 YYREEE (reference sequence). This CDR3 has 12 amino acids.

V gene TRBV27 combines with J gene TRBJ2-7; D gene uncertain. This CDR3 spans 15 amino acids. Germline CDR1 is MNHEY and CDR2 is SMNVEV (reference sequence). Trimming stripped 2 bases from V and 0 bases from J, with 11 bases between. This CDR3 is CASSLGPGSSYEQYF. CDR3 in DNA: TGTGCCAGCAGTTTAGGGCCAGGTAGCTCCTACGAGCAGTACTTC.

This clone has a single count. The V and J genes are TRBV24-1 and TRBJ1-1; D is perhaps TRBD1 (5 bases). CDR3 length: 14 residues. Deletions cut 4 bases from V and 1 base from J, with 9 bases between. Per the germline V gene, CDR1 is KGHDR and CDR2 is SFDVKD. The CDR3 protein is CATSESGRNTEAFF. Here the CDR3 DNA reads TGTGCCACCAGTGAATCGGGACGGAACACTGAAGCTTTCTTT.

The gene calls are TRBV9 and TRBJ2-2; D possibly corresponds to TRBD1 (6 bases). From germline, CDR1 is SGDLS and CDR2 YYNGEE. Deletions cut 0 bases from V and 5 bases from J, with 11 bases between. This CDR3 region has 15 residues. CDR3 region: CASSVAGAITGELFF. The CDR3 DNA reads TGTGCCAGCAGCGTAGCAGGGGCGATAACCGGGGAGCTGTTTTTT.

V gene TRBV11-3 combines with J gene TRBJ2-3, with no clear D. V lost 4 bases and J lost 2, with 7 bases in between. CDR3 length: 13 residues. CDR1 and CDR2 from the germline V gene are SGHNT and YENEEA. The CDR3 loop reads CASSSRVTDTQYF. The CDR3 coding sequence is TGTGCCAGCAGCTCCAGAGTCACAGATACGCAGTATTTT.

The gene calls are TRBV3-1 (or the pseudogene TRBV3-2) and TRBJ1-1, with a possible D match to TRBD1 (6 bases). Germline CDR1 is LGHDT and CDR2 is YNNKEL (reference sequence). This CDR3 has 15 amino acids. V was cut by 4 bases and J by 4 bases, with 16 bases left in between. The DNA of the CDR3 is TGTGCCAGCAGCCTAGACGGGGGCGCCGGCACTGAAGCTTTCTTT. This translates into CASSLDGGAGTEAFF.

The chain employs TRBV3-1 (or the pseudogene TRBV3-2) and TRBJ2-3; D possibly corresponds to TRBD2 (7 bases). Trimming removed 8 bases from V and 2 bases from J, with 17 bases in between. CDR1 is LGHDT and CDR2 is YNNKEL in the germline V gene (reference sequence). This CDR3 has 15 residues. The CDR3, as DNA: TGTGCCAGCCGGAAAGGCGGGGGCATCACAGATACGCAGTATTTT. Translation gives CASRKGGGITDTQYF.

The genes are TRBV6-5 and TRBJ2-7; D might be TRBD1 (6 bases). Per the germline V gene, CDR1 is MNHEY and CDR2 is SVGAGI. The V and J ends lost 6 bases and 6 bases respectively, with 12 bases between them. The CDR3 is 12 amino acids. CDR3 in amino acids: CASSPTGIEQYF. In nucleotides, the CDR3 is TGTGCCAGCAGCCCCACAGGGATCGAGCAGTACTTC.

This sequence joins TRBV2 and TRBJ1-5; D is possibly TRBD1 (5 bases). V was trimmed by 0 bases and J by 3 bases, leaving 9 bases between them. The CDR3 sequence is 15 residues long. Per the germline V gene, CDR1 is SNHLY and CDR2 is FYNNEI. CDR3 sequence reads: CASSEAGTVNQPQHF. CDR3 DNA sequence: TGTGCCAGCAGTGAAGCCGGGACGGTCAATCAGCCCCAGCATTTT.

Of note for this clone: Other nucleotide sequences from this sample produce the same CDR3. The rearrangement links TRBV5-1 to TRBJ2-7; no reliable D call. The CDR3 length is 11 residues. Germline CDR1 and CDR2: SGHRS and YFSETQ. Trimming stripped 0 bases from V and 3 bases from J, with 1 base between. CDR3 sequence: CASSLDYEQYF. The CDR3 DNA follows: TGCGCCAGCAGCTTGGACTACGAGCAGTACTTC.

The chain joins TRBV7-3 to TRBJ1-1; 7 positions match TRBD1. Trimming cost V 5 bases and J 4 bases; bases outside gene matches: 13. Germline V CDR1 and CDR2: SGHTA, FQGTGA. The CDR3 length is 16 residues. CDR3 in amino acids: CASSPELTGSITEAFF. In nucleotides, the CDR3 is TGTGCCAGCAGCCCTGAGTTGACAGGGTCGATCACTGAAGCTTTCTTT.

J is TRBJ1-3 and V is TRBV30; D gene uncertain. CDR1 GTSNPN and CDR2 SVGIG come from the germline V gene (reference sequence). V dropped 4 bases and J dropped 4 bases, with 14 bases sitting between them. The CDR3 length is 14 residues. For the CDR3, the DNA is TGTGCCTGGATCCCTTTGGTGGTAGGAAACACCATATATTTT. Its protein product is CAWIPLVVGNTIYF. The full variable domain, in which reference TRBV30 and TRBJ1-3 provide the parts outside the CDR3, is SQTIHQWPATLVQPVGSPLSLECTVEGTSNPNLYWYRQAAGRGLQLLFYSVGIGQISSEVPQNLSASRPQDRQFILSSKKLLLSDSGFYLCAWIPLVVGNTIYFGEGSWLTVV.

The chain links TRBV7-8 to TRBJ1-2; D may be TRBD1 (6 bases). The V gene lost 5 bases and the J gene lost 6 bases, with 16 bases spanning the gap. CDR3 length: 14 residues. From germline, CDR1 is SGHVS and CDR2 FQNEAQ. The CDR3 reads CASSPGAGLDGYTF. The CDR3 DNA is TGTGCCAGCAGCCCAGGGGCGGGCCTGGATGGCTACACCTTC.

As regards this clone: The same CDR3 arises from other DNA sequences in this sample as well. V gene TRBV11-2 combines with J gene TRBJ2-1; D gene uncertain. CDR3 length equals 11 residues. Germline CDR1 SGHAT, CDR2 FQNNGV. Between the trimmed V and J ends, which lost 5 bases and 9 bases, there was a span of 8 bases. Here the CDR3 reads CASSRGSEQFF. CDR3 in DNA: TGTGCCAGCAGCCGAGGAAGTGAGCAGTTCTTC.